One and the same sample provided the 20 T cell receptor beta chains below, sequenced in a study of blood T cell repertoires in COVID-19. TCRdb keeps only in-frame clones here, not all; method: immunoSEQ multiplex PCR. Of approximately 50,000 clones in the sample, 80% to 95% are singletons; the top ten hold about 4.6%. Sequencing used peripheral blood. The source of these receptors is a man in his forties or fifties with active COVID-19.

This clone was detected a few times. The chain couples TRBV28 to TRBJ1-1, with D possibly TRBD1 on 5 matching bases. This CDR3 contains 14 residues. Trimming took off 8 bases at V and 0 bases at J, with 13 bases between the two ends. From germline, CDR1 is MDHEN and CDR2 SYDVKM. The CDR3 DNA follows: TGTGCCAGCTCCTTGACAGCAGTGAACACTGAAGCTTTCTTT. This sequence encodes CASSLTAVNTEAFF.

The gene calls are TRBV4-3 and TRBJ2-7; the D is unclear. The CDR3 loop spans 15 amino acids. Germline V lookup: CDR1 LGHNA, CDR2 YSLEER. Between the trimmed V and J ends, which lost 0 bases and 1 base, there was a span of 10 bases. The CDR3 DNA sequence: TGCGCCAGCAGCCAAGATGCCCAGAGGTCCTACGAGCAGTACTTC. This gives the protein CASSQDAQRSYEQYF.

The CDR3 DNA sequence: TGTGCCAGCCGGGCTAGCGGGGGGTACACCGGGGAGCTGTTTTTT. Translation: CASRASGGYTGELFF. The chain carries TRBV2 and TRBJ2-2; 11 bases map to TRBD2. CDR3 length: 15 residues. In germline, CDR1 is SNHLY, CDR2 FYNNEI. V lost 8 bases to trimming and J lost 3 bases; unmatched junction nucleotides: 5.

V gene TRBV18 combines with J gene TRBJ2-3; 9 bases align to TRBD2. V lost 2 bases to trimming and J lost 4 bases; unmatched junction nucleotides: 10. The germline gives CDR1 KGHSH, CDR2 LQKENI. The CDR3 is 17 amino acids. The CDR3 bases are TGTGCCAGCTCACCAGTGGGAGCGGGAGGATCAGCAGATACGCAGTATTTT. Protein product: CASSPVGAGGSADTQYF. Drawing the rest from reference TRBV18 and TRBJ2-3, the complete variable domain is NAGVMQNPRHLVRRRGQEARLRCSPMKGHSHVYWYRQLPEEGLKFMVYLQKENIIDESGMPKERFSAEFPKEGPSILRIQQVVRGDSAAYFCASSPVGAGGSADTQYFGPGTRLTVL.

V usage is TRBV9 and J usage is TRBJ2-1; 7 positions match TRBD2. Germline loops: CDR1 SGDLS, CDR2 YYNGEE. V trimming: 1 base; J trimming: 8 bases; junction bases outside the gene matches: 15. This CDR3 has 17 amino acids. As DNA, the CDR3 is TGTGCCAGCAGCGTAAATCCCCCCGGGCGGGAGTTCGATGAGCAGTTCTTC. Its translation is CASSVNPPGREFDEQFF. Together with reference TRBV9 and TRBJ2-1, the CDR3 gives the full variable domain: DSGVTQTPKHLITATGQRVTLRCSPRSGDLSVYWYQQSLDQGLQFLIQYYNGEERAKGNILERFSAQQFPDLHSELNLSSLELGDSALYFCASSVNPPGREFDEQFFGPGTRLTVL.

The CDR3 loop reads CARPLSTDTQYF. The CDR3 DNA is TGTGCCAGACCACTCAGCACAGATACGCAGTATTTT. V gene TRBV12-3 or TRBV12-4 combines with J gene TRBJ2-3; no reliable D call. Trimming removed 9 bases at V and 0 bases at J, with 7 bases between. There are 12 residues in the CDR3.

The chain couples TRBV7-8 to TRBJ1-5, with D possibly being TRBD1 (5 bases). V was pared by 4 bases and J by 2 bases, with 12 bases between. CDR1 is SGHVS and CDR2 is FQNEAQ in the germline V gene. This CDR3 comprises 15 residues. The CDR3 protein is CASSSQGLGNQPQHF. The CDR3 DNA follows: TGTGCCAGCAGCTCGCAGGGTCTGGGCAATCAGCCCCAGCATTTT.

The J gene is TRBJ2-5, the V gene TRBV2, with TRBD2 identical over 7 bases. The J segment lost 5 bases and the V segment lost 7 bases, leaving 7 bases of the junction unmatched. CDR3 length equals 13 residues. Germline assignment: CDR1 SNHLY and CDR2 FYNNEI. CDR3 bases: TGTGCCAGCAATGGCGGGAGTCGTGAGACCCAGTACTTC. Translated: CASNGGSRETQYF.

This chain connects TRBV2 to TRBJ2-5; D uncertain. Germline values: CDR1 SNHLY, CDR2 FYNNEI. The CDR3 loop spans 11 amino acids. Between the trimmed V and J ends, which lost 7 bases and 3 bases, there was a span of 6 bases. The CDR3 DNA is TGTGCCAGCAACTTAAAAGAGACCCAGTACTTC. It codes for CASNLKETQYF.

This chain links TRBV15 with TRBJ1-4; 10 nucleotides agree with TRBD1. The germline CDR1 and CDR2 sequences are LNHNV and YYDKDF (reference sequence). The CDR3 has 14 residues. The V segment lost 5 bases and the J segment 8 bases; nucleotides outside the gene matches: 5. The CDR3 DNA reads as TGTGCCACCAGCGGACAGGGGGATGGGGAAAAACTGTTTTTT. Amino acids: CATSGQGDGEKLFF. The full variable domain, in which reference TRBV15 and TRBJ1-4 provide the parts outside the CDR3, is DAMVIQNPRYQVTQFGKPVTLSCSQTLNHNVMYWYQQKSSQAPKLLFHYYDKDFNNEADTPDNFQSRRPNTSFCFLDIRSPGLGDTAMYLCATSGQGDGEKLFFGSGTQLSVL.

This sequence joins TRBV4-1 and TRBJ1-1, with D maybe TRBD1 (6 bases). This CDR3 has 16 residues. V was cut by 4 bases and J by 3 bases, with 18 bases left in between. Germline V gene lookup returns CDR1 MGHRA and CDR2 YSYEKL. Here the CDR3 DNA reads TGCGCCAGCAGCCTCAGGCCACAGGGCCTTTACACTGAAGCTTTCTTT. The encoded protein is CASSLRPQGLYTEAFF.

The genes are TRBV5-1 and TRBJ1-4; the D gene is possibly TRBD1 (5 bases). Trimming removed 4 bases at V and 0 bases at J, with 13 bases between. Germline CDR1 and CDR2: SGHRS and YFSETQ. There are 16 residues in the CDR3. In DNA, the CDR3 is TGCGCCAGCAGCAAAGGAGGGACTGCAACTAATGAAAAACTGTTTTTT. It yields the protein CASSKGGTATNEKLFF.

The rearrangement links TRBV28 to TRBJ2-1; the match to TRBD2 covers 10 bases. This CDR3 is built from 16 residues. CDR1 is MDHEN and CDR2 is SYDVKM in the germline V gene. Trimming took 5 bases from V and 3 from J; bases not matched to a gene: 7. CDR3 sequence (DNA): TGTGCCAGCAGTATACTTACTAGCGGGAACTACAATGAGCAGTTCTTC. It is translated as CASSILTSGNYNEQFF.

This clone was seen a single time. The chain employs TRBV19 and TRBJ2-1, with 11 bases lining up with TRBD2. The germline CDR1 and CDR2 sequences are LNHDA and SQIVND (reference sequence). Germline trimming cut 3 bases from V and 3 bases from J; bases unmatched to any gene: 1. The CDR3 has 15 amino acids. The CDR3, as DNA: TGTGCCAGTAGTATGACTAGCGGGAACTACAATGAGCAGTTCTTC. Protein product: CASSMTSGNYNEQFF. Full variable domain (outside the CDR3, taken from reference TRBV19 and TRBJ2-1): DGGITQSPKYLFRKEGQNVTLSCEQNLNHDAMYWYRQDPGQGLRLIYYSQIVNDFQKGDIAEGYSVSREKKESFPLTVTSAQKNPTAFYLCASSMTSGNYNEQFFGPGTRLTVL.

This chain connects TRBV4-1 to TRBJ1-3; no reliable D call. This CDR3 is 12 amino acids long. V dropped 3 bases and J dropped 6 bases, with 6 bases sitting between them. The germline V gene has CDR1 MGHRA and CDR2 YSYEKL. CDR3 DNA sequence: TGCGCCAGCAGCCACGGAGTAAACACCATATATTTT. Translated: CASSHGVNTIYF.

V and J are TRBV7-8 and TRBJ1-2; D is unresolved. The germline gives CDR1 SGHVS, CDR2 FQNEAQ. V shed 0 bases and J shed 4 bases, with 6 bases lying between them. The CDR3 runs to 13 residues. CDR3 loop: CASSLAQSYGYTF. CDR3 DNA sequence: TGTGCCAGCAGCTTAGCACAGAGCTATGGCTACACCTTC.

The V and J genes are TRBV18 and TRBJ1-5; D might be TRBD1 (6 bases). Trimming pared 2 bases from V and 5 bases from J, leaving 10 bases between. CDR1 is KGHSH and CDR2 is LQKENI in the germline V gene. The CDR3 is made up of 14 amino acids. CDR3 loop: CASSPGTSDQPQHF. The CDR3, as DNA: TGTGCCAGCTCACCAGGGACAAGCGATCAGCCCCAGCATTTT.

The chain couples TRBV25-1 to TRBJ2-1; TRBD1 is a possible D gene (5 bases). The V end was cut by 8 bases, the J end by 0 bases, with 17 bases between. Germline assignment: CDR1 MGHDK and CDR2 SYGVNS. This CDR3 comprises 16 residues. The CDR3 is CASSPRQSSSYNEQFF. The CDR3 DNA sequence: TGTGCCAGCTCACCCCGACAGAGCAGCTCCTACAATGAGCAGTTCTTC.

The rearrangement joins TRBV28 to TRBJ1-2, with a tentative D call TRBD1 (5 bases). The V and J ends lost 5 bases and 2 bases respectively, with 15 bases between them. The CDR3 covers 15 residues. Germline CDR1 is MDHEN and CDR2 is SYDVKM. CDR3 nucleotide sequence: TGTGCCAGCAGTGTACAGGAGCTCCTCAACTATGGCTACACCTTC. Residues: CASSVQELLNYGYTF.

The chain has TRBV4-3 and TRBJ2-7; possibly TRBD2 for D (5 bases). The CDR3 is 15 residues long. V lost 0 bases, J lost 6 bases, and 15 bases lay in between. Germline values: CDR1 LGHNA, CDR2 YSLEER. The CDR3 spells CASSQEVGRAGEQYF. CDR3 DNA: TGCGCCAGCAGCCAAGAGGTGGGTAGGGCGGGCGAGCAGTACTTC.